This T cell receptor beta chain came from a study of cytotoxic CD8 clonotypes in ibrutinib-treated CLL. Study-wide context: The samples contained a few hundred thousand productive templates on average. They also contained an average of 94,082 productive rearrangements. Points from the study as a whole: The clonality rise at ibrutinib response reflected private clonotype expansion. Baseline clonality was higher than in age-matched healthy donors and moved in step with circulating CD8+ T-cell counts.

The CDR3 consists of 10 residues. CDR1 is SQVTM and CDR2 is ANQGSEA in the germline V gene. This clone came up a few times. The antigen is undetermined. A read error may produce the germline difference seen at one junction end. The sequencing depth, 1 in 200,000 to 1 in 1 million T cells, was the target. TCRdb keeps only in-frame clones here, not all; method: immunoSEQ multiplex PCR. The sample includes nearly 300,000 clones, about 72% of them seen just once. The chain is built from TRBV29-1 and TRBJ1-1; D remains ambiguous. This clonotype was sampled from a human donor with chronic lymphocytic leukemia. Sequenced here: PBMCs, sampled at disease progression, from a patient treated with ibrutinib. The CDR3 coding sequence is TGCAGCGTTGACTTCGGCACAGACCACTTT. Translated, it gives CSVDFGTDHF.